This T cell receptor (beta chain) originates from a study of T cell responses to AZD1222 COVID-19 vaccine. V gave up 1 base and J gave up 5 bases; unmatched junction bases: 5. Germline CDR1 SGHRS, CDR2 YFSETQ. CDR3 length: 15 amino acids. Sequencing was performed with immunoSEQ multiplex PCR; in TCRdb, only in-frame clones are kept and a portion is missing. This sample yields 150,000 to 200,000 clones, of which around nine tenths are seen a single time; approximately 26% belongs to the top ten. This chain links TRBV5-1 with TRBJ1-4; 7 bases agree with TRBD1. The sequence was obtained from an adult who received the AZD1222 COVID-19 vaccine. The sequencing used peripheral blood, collected 28 days after the second AZD1222 dose. The CDR3 coding sequence is TGCGCCAGCAGCTTGTTTAGGGGGCCAAATGAAAAACTGTTTTTT. Its protein is CASSLFRGPNEKLFF.